This T cell receptor (beta chain) was identified in a study of shared clonotypes between healthy human individuals. Study details: CD4 naive and CD4 memory each took three plates per donor, while CD8 naive took two and CD8 memory one. Broader study findings: Generally, naive subsets (rather than memory subsets) showed larger estimated richness. Having only a few donors restricted how much genetic and exposure-history diversity was captured.

Remarks on this clone: Its antigen remains unidentified.

The V end lost 3 bases, the J end lost 3 bases, and 12 bases lay between the germline ends. The length of the CDR3 is 14 residues. The germline gives CDR1 MDHEN, CDR2 SYDVKM. TCRdb's copy holds only in-frame clones and misses some; the assay was immunoSEQ multiplex PCR. The sample shows some 2.1 million clones, 85% to 95% of them seen only once. The rearrangement links TRBV28 to TRBJ2-7; no reliable D call. This TCR came from a man aged 18 to 29 in good health. The material sequenced was naive CD4+ T cells sorted from blood. Subset noted: CD45RA+ positively selected. CDR3 loop: CASSLSVPVYEQYF. As DNA, the CDR3 is TGTGCCAGCAGTTTGTCGGTTCCGGTCTACGAGCAGTACTTC.